The 10 T cell receptor beta chains reported below all come from one sample, sequenced in a study of blood T cells in healthy people across ages. Sample-barcoded 5' priming and a J-beta primer mix drove a second PCR of roughly 7 to 11 cycles. From the 5' RACE reads, TCRdb called clonotypes with MiXCR, one entry per CDR3 protein. This sample yields some 760,000 distinct CDR3 sequences, of which 20% to 25% are seen a single time; 9.4% belongs to the top ten. This same sample was also part of a study on T cells of mothers and their children.

The sequencing sample was made of blood. The receptors were sampled from a boy under 18 in good health.

This chain uses TRBV3-1 with TRBJ2-2, with D maybe TRBD2 (6 bases). Germline CDR1 is LGHDT and CDR2 is YNNKEL (reference sequence). The CDR3 sequence is 14 residues long. Trimming took 0 bases from V and 8 from J, leaving 10 bases between them. CDR3 sequence: CASSQEASVGELFF. The CDR3, as DNA: TGTGCCAGCAGCCAAGAAGCTAGCGTAGGGGAGCTGTTTTTT.

The V call is TRBV5-1, the J call TRBJ2-1, with 10 bases that match TRBD2. J lost 3 bases, V lost 4 bases, and 4 bases had no gene match. Germline V gene lookup returns CDR1 SGHRS and CDR2 YFSETQ. The CDR3 totals 15 residues. The CDR3 here is CASSNSGGIYNEQFF. The CDR3, as DNA: TGCGCCAGCAGCAATAGCGGGGGGATCTACAATGAGCAGTTCTTC.

This clonotype was seen more than once but under ten times. This chain uses TRBV12-3 or TRBV12-4 with TRBJ2-7, with D maybe TRBD2 (7 bases). V was cut by 2 bases and J by 5 bases, with 10 bases left in between. The CDR3 loop spans 13 amino acids. DNA of the CDR3: TGTGCCAGCAGTTTACAGGGGAGGGACGAGCAGTACTTC. Its protein is CASSLQGRDEQYF.

CDR3 in DNA: TGTGCCAGCAGCCTGTACAGGGGGCGGTACGAGCAGTACTTC. Its translation: CASSLYRGRYEQYF. The V and J genes are TRBV11-2 and TRBJ2-7; 9 bases agree with TRBD1. This CDR3 has 14 amino acids. V dropped 5 bases and J dropped 4; count of bases not matched to a gene: 6. Germline assignment: CDR1 SGHAT and CDR2 FQNNGV.

This clonotype showed up just a few times. The chain recombines TRBV12-5 with TRBJ1-1, with a possible D match to TRBD1 (5 bases). The CDR3 runs to 15 residues. V was trimmed by 0 bases and J by 7 bases, leaving 15 bases between them. Germline V gives CDR1 LGHNT, CDR2 FRNRAP. CDR3 DNA sequence: TGTGCTAGTGGTTTGGTAACGGGGGAGATCGGTGAAGCTTTCTTT. Protein product: CASGLVTGEIGEAFF.

In the case of this clonotype: A read error may produce the germline difference seen at one junction end. The CDR3, as DNA: TGTGCCAGCAGCCCCGGGACGGTAAGCTCCTGCGAGCAGTACTTC. It encodes CASSPGTVSSCEQYF. The chain carries TRBV28 and TRBJ2-7, with D perhaps assigned TRBD1 or TRBD2 (5 bases each). From germline, CDR1 is MDHEN and CDR2 SYDVKM. CDR3 size: 15 residues.

This clonotype has just a few counts. V gene TRBV29-1 combines with J gene TRBJ2-3; 8 bases agree with TRBD1. The CDR3 is made up of 14 amino acids. V shed 7 bases and J 2 bases; nucleotides not matched to a gene: 8. Germline CDR1 and CDR2: SQVTM and ANQGSEA. The CDR3 bases are TGCAGCGCTGGGACAGGCACGACCACAGATACGCAGTATTTT. Protein sequence: CSAGTGTTTDTQYF.

This clonotype came up a few times. The CDR3 reads CASSIRSFRGPQTQETQYF. The CDR3 nucleotides are TGTGCCAGCAGTATTAGATCCTTCAGGGGGCCACAAACCCAAGAGACCCAGTACTTC. The chain combines TRBV7-9 with TRBJ2-5, with TRBD1 matching over 8 bases. Germline-derived CDR1 and CDR2 are SEHNR and FQNEAQ (reference sequence). Germline trimming cut 6 bases from V and 1 base from J; bases unmatched to any gene: 19. CDR3 length: 19 amino acids.

This clonotype appeared many times. The V gene is TRBV28, the J gene TRBJ2-4, with D hard to call. This CDR3 is built from 15 residues. The ends were cut back, 3 bases at V and 3 bases at J, with 12 bases in the middle. Per the germline V gene, CDR1 is MDHEN and CDR2 is SYDVKM. This chain's CDR3 is CASSFSGAGKNIQYF. CDR3 DNA sequence: TGTGCCAGCAGTTTCTCAGGTGCTGGCAAAAACATTCAGTACTTC.

This clonotype showed up just a few times. This chain links TRBV4-3 with TRBJ2-3, with D tentatively TRBD1 (5 bases). Trimming cost V 1 base and J 4 bases, with 12 bases left between them. Germline-derived CDR1 and CDR2 are LGHNA and YSLEER. The CDR3 is 15 amino acids. CDR3 nucleotides: TGCGCCAGCAGCCAAGGAGCAGGGAAATCAGATACGCAGTATTTT. Translation gives CASSQGAGKSDTQYF.